These 30 T cell receptor beta chains were all obtained from the same sample, sequenced in a study of blood T cell repertoires in COVID-19 (TCRdb year 2020). Libraries were built with the immunoSEQ multiplex PCR assay. TCRdb mirrors the immuneACCESS table, restricted to in-frame sequences. Some clones are absent from its copies; in checked studies, under half trace to an unresolved V gene, and the reason for the others is unknown. The sample table shows about 250,000 clones, and roughly 91% are seen once. The top ten constitute around 0.83% of the sample. The sample was peripheral blood. The receptor source for this set is a man aged 25 to 40 with COVID-19, enrolled during active disease.

The V and J genes are TRBV24-1 and TRBJ2-3; 8 nucleotides agree with TRBD2. Germline V lookup: CDR1 KGHDR, CDR2 SFDVKD. With 6 bases clipped from V and 2 bases from J, the junction kept 3 bases outside the gene matches. The CDR3 runs 14 residues. CDR3 DNA sequence: TGTGCCACCAGTCGGGGGGGCCACACAGATACGCAGTATTTT. Protein sequence: CATSRGGHTDTQYF.

The chain has TRBV30 and TRBJ1-5; 11 positions match TRBD1. The germline CDR1 and CDR2 sequences are GTSNPN and SVGIG (reference sequence). V shed 3 bases and J 5 bases; nucleotides not matched to a gene: 6. CDR3 length: 15 residues. Here the CDR3 reads CAWSYGQGAHQPQHF. The CDR3, as DNA: TGTGCCTGGAGCTACGGACAGGGGGCTCATCAGCCCCAGCATTTT.

V gene TRBV7-3 combines with J gene TRBJ2-7; TRBD2 matches 10 bases. This CDR3 has 19 amino acids. Unmatched junction bases numbered 16, after V lost 5 bases and J lost 0 bases. Germline V gene sequence: CDR1 SGHTA, CDR2 FQGTGA. The CDR3 DNA sequence: TGTGCCAGCAGCCTCAAACCCGCCACTCTAGCGGGGGCCTCCTACGAGCAGTACTTC. The encoded protein is CASSLKPATLAGASYEQYF.

The chain is built from TRBV4-1 and TRBJ2-1; 8 nucleotides agree with TRBD2. V dropped 4 bases and J dropped 8; count of bases not matched to a gene: 4. Germline V gene sequence: CDR1 MGHRA, CDR2 YSYEKL. This CDR3 is built from 13 residues. The CDR3: CASSLGLADEQFF. The CDR3 DNA reads as TGCGCCAGCAGCCTAGGACTAGCTGATGAGCAGTTCTTC.

The chain has TRBV6-1 and TRBJ1-2; tentative D call: TRBD1 (6 bases). Trimming removed 3 bases at V and 4 bases at J, with 15 bases between. The CDR3 runs to 15 residues. Germline V lookup: CDR1 MNHNS, CDR2 SASEGT. The CDR3 DNA reads TGTGCCAGCAGTGAGGGGGGGGGCCCTCCCTATGGCTACACCTTC. Protein: CASSEGGGPPYGYTF.

The rearrangement joins TRBV19 to TRBJ1-4; D perhaps matches TRBD1 (5 bases). CDR1 is LNHDA, CDR2 SQIVND, per germline (reference sequence). V lost 8 bases and J lost 7, with 17 bases in between. This CDR3 comprises 14 residues. The CDR3 loop is CASGPGGGGEKLFF. The CDR3 DNA is TGTGCCAGTGGCCCCGGGGGTGGAGGTGAAAAACTGTTTTTT.

The chain carries TRBV7-9 and TRBJ2-7, with 7 positions matching TRBD1. The ends lost 4 bases at V and 5 bases at J; junction bases unmatched: 11. The CDR3 loop spans 15 amino acids. The germline CDR1 and CDR2 sequences are SEHNR and FQNEAQ (reference sequence). The CDR3 is CASSSRTGEVDEQYF. Here the CDR3 DNA reads TGTGCCAGCAGCTCCCGGACAGGCGAAGTAGACGAGCAGTACTTC.

The gene calls are TRBV12-3 or TRBV12-4 and TRBJ2-7, with no clear D. Deletions cut 2 bases from V and 5 bases from J, with 4 bases between. The CDR3 has 11 residues. Written as DNA, the CDR3 is TGTGCCAGCAGTTTAATCAACGAGCAGTACTTC. It translates to CASSLINEQYF.

This clone was detected only once. The chain links TRBV3-1 (or the pseudogene TRBV3-2) to TRBJ1-6; D may be TRBD1 (6 bases). V shed 4 bases and J shed 10 bases, with 14 bases lying between them. Germline V CDR1 and CDR2: LGHDT, YNNKEL (reference sequence). CDR3 length: 14 residues. In DNA form, the CDR3 reads TGTGCCAGCAGCCCCCGGGACCAGGGGTCACCCCTCCACTTT. It codes for CASSPRDQGSPLHF.

The chain recombines TRBV23-1 with TRBJ2-7; the D is unclear. TRBV23-1 is an ORF for which the function is uncertain. There are 15 residues in the CDR3. V gave up 2 bases and J gave up 3 bases, with 14 bases separating them. CDR3 protein: CASSQVSRQVYEQYF. The CDR3, as DNA: TGCGCCAGCAGTCAAGTGTCCAGACAAGTCTACGAGCAGTACTTC.

V is TRBV6-6 and J is TRBJ1-5, with 9 bases fitting TRBD1. This CDR3 spans 16 amino acids. Germline CDR1 reads MNHNY; CDR2 reads SVGAGI (reference sequence). V lost 10 bases to trimming and J lost 5 bases; unmatched junction nucleotides: 15. DNA for the CDR3: TGTGCCACCCGTCCCGGGACAGGGATGAGGGATCAGCCCCAGCATTTT. As protein: CATRPGTGMRDQPQHF.

The V and J genes are TRBV18 and TRBJ1-6, with TRBD1 matching over 9 bases. CDR3 length: 16 residues. The germline gives CDR1 KGHSH, CDR2 LQKENI. J lost 5 bases, V lost 2 bases, and 4 bases had no gene match. In nucleotides, the CDR3 is TGTGCCAGCTCACCATGGACAGGGGCGAATAATTCACCCCTCCACTTT. Protein product: CASSPWTGANNSPLHF.

This chain links TRBV4-2 with TRBJ2-1; TRBD2 matches 10 bases. With V trimmed by 1 base and J by 2 bases, 11 bases remained unmatched. Germline CDR1 LGHNA, CDR2 YNFKEQ. This CDR3 has 19 residues. The CDR3 DNA reads as TGTGCCAGCAGCCAAGTGGAGACTAGCGGGCCCCTAGCCTACAATGAGCAGTTCTTC. This translates into CASSQVETSGPLAYNEQFF.

CDR3 bases: TGCGCCAGCAGCCCGCTCGCCACAGCGGGGGGGAACAATGAGCAGTTCTTC. It specifies CASSPLATAGGNNEQFF. V and J are TRBV5-1 and TRBJ2-1; 10 bases fit TRBD2. V shed 4 bases and J 5 bases; nucleotides not matched to a gene: 12. This CDR3 is 17 amino acids long. CDR1 is SGHRS, CDR2 YFSETQ, per germline.

The chain links TRBV18 to TRBJ1-1; D gene unclear. Germline V gene data show CDR1 as KGHSH and CDR2 as LQKENI. Deletions cut 2 bases from V and 7 bases from J, with 11 bases between. This CDR3 has 13 amino acids. The CDR3 nucleotides read TGTGCCAGCTCACCATCCAGTGGCGGTGAAGCTTTCTTT. Amino acid sequence: CASSPSSGGEAFF.

The V gene is TRBV7-6, the J gene TRBJ2-4, with TRBD1 identical over 9 bases. The germline V gene encodes CDR1 SGHVS and CDR2 FNYEAQ. Losses at the gene ends were 6 bases for V and 6 bases for J; bases not matched to a gene: 3. The CDR3 is made up of 13 amino acids. The CDR3 coding sequence is TGTGCCAGCAGTATGGGACAGGGAAACATTCAGTACTTC. It is translated as CASSMGQGNIQYF.

This chain connects TRBV2 to TRBJ2-5, with 15 bases that match TRBD2. The V gene end was trimmed by 4 bases and the J gene end by 6 bases; junction bases not matched to a gene: 6. Germline assignment: CDR1 SNHLY and CDR2 FYNNEI. CDR3 length: 16 amino acids. CDR3 nucleotide sequence: TGTGCCAGCAGTGGGACTAGCGGGGGGGCCGGGAAGACCCAGTACTTC. Amino acids: CASSGTSGGAGKTQYF.

The J gene is TRBJ1-1, the V gene TRBV29-1, with a possible D match to TRBD1 (5 bases). V shed 5 bases and J shed 1 base, with 8 bases lying between them. The germline V gene has CDR1 SQVTM and CDR2 ANQGSEA. CDR3 size: 12 residues. The CDR3 is CSVYGGNTEAFF. In DNA form, the CDR3 reads TGCAGCGTTTACGGGGGGAACACTGAAGCTTTCTTT.

This sequence joins TRBV9 and TRBJ1-6; TRBD1 aligns across 8 bases. Germline CDR1 reads SGDLS; CDR2 reads YYNGEE. This CDR3 contains 15 residues. V lost 3 bases and J lost 8; bases outside the gene matches: 7. CDR3 sequence (DNA): TGTGCCAGCAGCGGTGACAGGGGTTGGGATTCACCCCTCCACTTT. This codes for CASSGDRGWDSPLHF. The complete variable domain, with remaining parts taken from reference TRBV9 and TRBJ1-6, reads DSGVTQTPKHLITATGQRVTLRCSPRSGDLSVYWYQQSLDQGLQFLIQYYNGEERAKGNILERFSAQQFPDLHSELNLSSLELGDSALYFCASSGDRGWDSPLHFGNGTRLTVT.

The V gene is TRBV6-5, the J gene TRBJ1-4; the match to TRBD1 covers 10 bases. Germline values: CDR1 MNHEY, CDR2 SVGAGI. Trimming removed 4 bases from V and 7 bases from J; junction bases left unmatched: 6. This CDR3 is 15 amino acids long. The DNA for the CDR3 is TGTGCCAGCAGTTCCCCGGACAGGGGGTTTGAAAAACTGTTTTTT. This codes for CASSSPDRGFEKLFF.

The rearrangement joins TRBV14 to TRBJ2-7; D not certain. Germline values: CDR1 SGHDN, CDR2 FVKESK. The CDR3 sequence is 13 residues long. Trimming cost V 1 base and J 4 bases, with 8 bases left between them. CDR3 in DNA: TGTGCCAGCAGCCAAGTCGCAGGTTACGAGCAGTACTTC. Its translation: CASSQVAGYEQYF.

The genes are TRBV19 and TRBJ2-1; 7 nucleotides align to TRBD2. V shed 8 bases and J 5 bases; nucleotides not matched to a gene: 18. Per the germline V gene, CDR1 is LNHDA and CDR2 is SQIVND (reference sequence). The CDR3 is made up of 17 amino acids. This CDR3 is CASDDTSGGLIHNEQFF. CDR3 DNA sequence: TGTGCCAGTGATGACACCTCGGGGGGACTCATTCACAATGAGCAGTTCTTC.

This rearrangement joins TRBV2 to TRBJ1-2; D is perhaps TRBD1 (6 bases). Germline-derived CDR1 and CDR2 are SNHLY and FYNNEI. The V end was cut by 1 base, the J end by 2 bases, with 11 bases between. CDR3 length: 15 residues. The CDR3 DNA is TGTGCCAGCAGTGAAGGTGCAGGGGCAAACTATGGCTACACCTTC. This codes for CASSEGAGANYGYTF.

The chain is built from TRBV5-1 and TRBJ2-5; 11 bases match TRBD1. Germline lookup yields CDR1 SGHRS and CDR2 YFSETQ. V dropped 4 bases and J dropped 4; count of bases not matched to a gene: 6. The CDR3 sequence is 15 residues long. This CDR3 is CASSLDRGPTETQYF. The CDR3 DNA reads as TGCGCCAGCAGCCTGGACAGGGGGCCCACAGAGACCCAGTACTTC.

The CDR3, as DNA: TGTGCCAGCAGCCAAGTGGCAGGGGGGACCTACGAGCAGTACTTC. This codes for CASSQVAGGTYEQYF. J is TRBJ2-7 and V is TRBV14, with D possibly TRBD1 on 7 matching bases. The V end was cut by 1 base, the J end by 2 bases, with 12 bases between. CDR3 size: 15 residues. CDR1 is SGHDN and CDR2 is FVKESK in the germline V gene.

The genes are TRBV7-9 and TRBJ1-6; TRBD1 matches at 8 bases. Germline CDR1 and CDR2: SEHNR and FQNEAQ (reference sequence). The CDR3 runs 14 residues. V lost 6 bases to trimming and J lost 10 bases; unmatched junction nucleotides: 8. The CDR3 sequence: CASRAGGAVSPLHF. The CDR3 nucleotides are TGTGCCAGCAGGGCAGGGGGCGCGGTATCACCCCTCCACTTT.

This chain links TRBV12-3 or TRBV12-4 with TRBJ2-7, with a possible D match to TRBD1 (6 bases). V was cut by 5 bases and J by 8 bases, with 13 bases left in between. This CDR3 has 12 residues. This CDR3 is CASSPDSGKQYF. CDR3 nucleotide sequence: TGTGCCAGCAGTCCGGACAGTGGTAAGCAGTACTTC.

V and J are TRBV28 and TRBJ1-5; a weak D match, TRBD1 (5 bases). Trimming left V 7 bases short and J 6 bases short, with 19 bases between. The CDR3 has 15 residues. The germline gives CDR1 MDHEN, CDR2 SYDVKM. As DNA, the CDR3 is TGTGCCAGCACCCCGGCGGGGAGGGGCGGTCAGCCCCAGCATTTT. It yields the protein CASTPAGRGGQPQHF. The full variable domain, completed using reference TRBV28 and TRBJ1-5, is DVKVTQSSRYLVKRTGEKVFLECVQDMDHENMFWYRQDPGLGLRLIYFSYDVKMKEKGDIPEGYSVSREKKERFSLILESASTNQTSMYLCASTPAGRGGQPQHFGDGTRLSIL.

This rearrangement joins TRBV19 to TRBJ2-7; D is possibly TRBD1 (6 bases). The CDR3 runs to 16 residues. Trimming removed 0 bases at V and 1 base at J, with 13 bases between. Germline V gives CDR1 LNHDA, CDR2 SQIVND (reference sequence). CDR3 in DNA: TGTGCCAGTAGTATAGAAGAGGGGGTCGGTTCCTACGAGCAGTACTTC. This codes for CASSIEEGVGSYEQYF.

The V gene is TRBV25-1, the J gene TRBJ1-4; weak D call: TRBD1 (6 bases). V was pared by 2 bases and J by 8 bases, with 12 bases between. The CDR3 loop spans 14 amino acids. Germline V lookup: CDR1 MGHDK, CDR2 SYGVNS. CDR3 residues: CASSEQGISEKLFF. The CDR3 DNA reads as TGTGCCAGCAGTGAACAGGGGATTTCGGAAAAACTGTTTTTT.